Listed here are 19 T cell receptor beta chains from one sample, sequenced in a study of cytomegalovirus exposure and HLA in healthy donors. Primers included in the PCR were 60 Vbeta and 13 Jbeta primers. The data were produced by immunoSEQ multiplex PCR, yet TCRdb's version contains in-frame clones alone and is incomplete. The profile shows approximately 88,000 clones, about three quarters of them singletons. Sequencing used PBMCs. The receptors were gathered from a man aged 50-60 years in good health and CMV-seropositive.

The chain recombines TRBV28 with TRBJ1-1, with D hard to call. The CDR3 loop spans 15 amino acids. Germline V gene sequence: CDR1 MDHEN, CDR2 SYDVKM. Trimming stripped 5 bases from V and 2 bases from J, with 15 bases between. Here the CDR3 DNA reads TGTGCCAGCAGTCCCCCGGGGAGCCTAAACACTGAAGCTTTCTTT. Translation: CASSPPGSLNTEAFF.

The chain couples TRBV9 to TRBJ2-2; a weak D match, TRBD2 (5 bases). Germline CDR1 is SGDLS and CDR2 is YYNGEE. Trimming stripped 1 base from V and 7 bases from J, with 11 bases between. This CDR3 spans 14 amino acids. The CDR3: CASSVNPRGGELFF. The DNA of the CDR3 is TGTGCCAGCAGCGTAAACCCCCGGGGCGGGGAGCTGTTTTTT.

The chain couples TRBV2 to TRBJ2-2; TRBD1 is a possible D gene (5 bases). The germline CDR1 and CDR2 sequences are SNHLY and FYNNEI. This CDR3 has 15 residues. Deletions cut 5 bases from V and 2 bases from J, with 12 bases between. CDR3 coding DNA: TGTGCCAGCAGTTCCAGGGCCCTAAACACCGGGGAGCTGTTTTTT. Its translation: CASSSRALNTGELFF.

The chain carries TRBV13 and TRBJ2-3; 8 bases fit TRBD2. V lost 5 bases, J lost 0 bases, and 16 bases stayed unmatched. The germline CDR1 and CDR2 sequences are PRHDT and FYEKMQ (reference sequence). The CDR3 consists of 19 residues. CDR3 bases: TGTGCCAGCAGCCAGGGACTAGTTGGAGGGGTTGGGAGCACAGATACGCAGTATTTT. The encoded protein is CASSQGLVGGVGSTDTQYF.

The count of this clone is one. This chain uses TRBV15 with TRBJ2-2; 7 bases are shared with TRBD1. CDR3 length equals 17 residues. V trimming: 0 bases; J trimming: 1 base; junction bases outside the gene matches: 5. CDR1 and CDR2 from the germline V gene are LNHNV and YYDKDF (reference sequence). The CDR3 protein is CATSRDTGVLNTGELFF. CDR3 in DNA: TGTGCCACCAGCAGAGACACAGGGGTGTTGAACACCGGGGAGCTGTTTTTT.

The chain links TRBV9 to TRBJ1-6, with D unclear. V lost 0 bases to trimming and J lost 0 bases, with 7 bases between them. CDR1 and CDR2 from the germline V gene are SGDLS and YYNGEE. The CDR3 contains 16 residues. The CDR3 region has the DNA TGTGCCAGCAGCGTAGCTCTAAGCTCCTATAATTCACCCCTCCACTTT. It specifies CASSVALSSYNSPLHF.

The chain links TRBV4-3 to TRBJ2-1; D possibly corresponds to TRBD2 (5 bases). The germline gives CDR1 LGHNA, CDR2 YSLEER. This CDR3 has 15 amino acids. Deletions cut 0 bases from V and 3 bases from J, with 9 bases between. The CDR3: CASSQEGSGYNEQFF. In DNA, the CDR3 is TGCGCCAGCAGCCAAGAAGGCAGCGGCTACAATGAGCAGTTCTTC.

The chain carries TRBV7-8 and TRBJ1-2, with 8 bases matching TRBD1. The CDR3 contains 15 residues. The J segment lost 5 bases and the V segment lost 5 bases, leaving 10 bases of the junction unmatched. From germline, CDR1 is SGHVS and CDR2 FQNEAQ. The DNA for the CDR3 is TGTGCCAGCAGCCCCCGGACAGGGAGTGAGTATGGCTACACCTTC. Encoded protein: CASSPRTGSEYGYTF.

This chain joins TRBV4-2 and TRBJ2-3; 11 bases align to TRBD2. CDR1 is LGHNA and CDR2 is YNFKEQ in the germline V gene. This CDR3 region has 16 residues. V shed 0 bases, J shed 8 bases, and the junction held 7 bases outside the gene matches. CDR3 sequence (DNA): TGTGCCAGCAGCCAAGATGGTAGCGGGGGGGAGGGTACGCAGTATTTT. Translating gives CASSQDGSGGEGTQYF.

The chain couples TRBV5-5 to TRBJ2-5; D remains unclear. V dropped 2 bases and J dropped 1 base, with 6 bases sitting between them. Germline V gene data show CDR1 as SGHKS and CDR2 as YYEKEE (reference sequence). The CDR3 consists of 13 residues. The CDR3 region is CASSFTVQETQYF. The CDR3 coding sequence is TGTGCCAGCAGCTTTACTGTCCAAGAGACCCAGTACTTC. The whole variable domain, filled in from reference TRBV5-5 and TRBJ2-5, reads DAGVTQSPTHLIKTRGQQVTLRCSPISGHKSVSWYQQVLGQGPQFIFQYYEKEERGRGNFPDRFSARQFPNYSSELNVNALLLGDSALYLCASSFTVQETQYFGPGTRLLVL.

The chain carries TRBV28 and TRBJ2-3, with D perhaps TRBD2 (5 bases). The V gene's germline CDR1 is MDHEN and CDR2 SYDVKM. The CDR3 consists of 12 residues. Trimming left V 3 bases short and J 9 bases short, with 10 bases between. The chain's CDR3 is CASSLTGTTQYF. For the CDR3, the DNA is TGTGCCAGCAGTTTGACGGGAACGACGCAGTATTTT.

This clone was seen only once. The chain employs TRBV5-4 and TRBJ1-2; 7 positions match TRBD1. Germline loops: CDR1 SGHNT, CDR2 YYREEE (reference sequence). Trimming removed 0 bases from V and 1 base from J; junction bases left unmatched: 6. This CDR3 region has 16 residues. CDR3 sequence (DNA): TGTGCCAGCAGCTTGGAAGGACAGGCCCGTAACTATGGCTACACCTTC. This codes for CASSLEGQARNYGYTF.

The chain combines TRBV2 with TRBJ1-1; D might be TRBD1 (6 bases). This CDR3 comprises 15 residues. The V and J ends lost 4 bases and 1 base respectively, with 13 bases between them. Germline assignment: CDR1 SNHLY and CDR2 FYNNEI. The CDR3 sequence is CASSAYSTGNTEAFF. The CDR3 coding sequence is TGTGCCAGCAGTGCGTACTCGACAGGGAACACTGAAGCTTTCTTT. The full variable domain, completed using reference TRBV2 and TRBJ1-1, is EPEVTQTPSHQVTQMGQEVILRCVPISNHLYFYWYRQILGQKVEFLVSFYNNEISEKSEIFDDQFSVERPDGSNFTLKIRSTKLEDSAMYFCASSAYSTGNTEAFFGQGTRLTVV.

CDR3 nucleotide sequence: TGCGCCAGCAGCGGACAGGGGAACGAACGTAATGGCTACACCTTC. It is translated as CASSGQGNERNGYTF. The chain has TRBV5-1 and TRBJ1-2; 9 bases are a match to TRBD1. CDR3 length equals 15 residues. V gave up 4 bases and J gave up 6 bases; unmatched junction bases: 10. The germline V gene has CDR1 SGHRS and CDR2 YFSETQ.

This rearrangement joins TRBV29-1 to TRBJ2-3, with D tentatively TRBD1 (6 bases). The CDR3 sequence is 15 residues long. Trimming removed 7 bases from V and 1 base from J, with 18 bases in between. From germline, CDR1 is SQVTM and CDR2 ANQGSEA. The CDR3 loop reads CSAPSGRQGTDTQYF. Written as DNA, the CDR3 is TGCAGCGCCCCAAGTGGGCGACAGGGCACAGATACGCAGTATTTT.

The chain carries TRBV18 and TRBJ2-4; D unclear. V lost 0 bases and J 6 bases, leaving 9 bases between the germline ends. There are 14 residues in the CDR3. Germline V gene lookup returns CDR1 KGHSH and CDR2 LQKENI. CDR3 region: CASSPPGSGNIQYF. CDR3 nucleotides: TGTGCCAGCTCACCACCGGGTTCGGGAAACATTCAGTACTTC.

The chain recombines TRBV9 with TRBJ2-7; D not certain. Germline CDR1 is SGDLS and CDR2 is YYNGEE. The CDR3 runs to 15 residues. V was shortened by 0 bases and J by 0 bases, with 10 bases between the two germline ends. The CDR3 spells CASSVDMASSYEQYF. The CDR3 DNA reads as TGTGCCAGCAGCGTAGACATGGCCAGCTCCTACGAGCAGTACTTC.

This CDR3 is CASSPRGGGLDTQYF. The CDR3 DNA is TGCGCCAGCAGCCCCCGGGGGGGCGGCCTAGATACGCAGTATTTT. This chain joins TRBV5-1 and TRBJ2-3; 8 bases fit TRBD2. This CDR3 region has 15 residues. The germline V gene has CDR1 SGHRS and CDR2 YFSETQ. After removal of 4 bases from V and 5 bases from J, the junction contained 9 bases not matched to a gene.

The chain carries TRBV5-1 and TRBJ1-2; 11 bases fit TRBD1. J gave up 8 bases and V 4 bases, and 10 bases lay outside the gene matches. CDR1 is SGHRS and CDR2 is YFSETQ in the germline V gene. The CDR3 sequence is 15 residues long. In nucleotides, the CDR3 is TGCGCCAGCAGCCAAGGACAGGGGGCCTTGACCGGCTACACCTTC. Protein: CASSQGQGALTGYTF.